The source of this T cell receptor (beta chain) is a study of shared clonotypes between healthy human individuals. Study context: Donors had three CD4 naive, three CD4 memory, two CD8 naive and one CD8 memory plate apiece.

The data were produced by immunoSEQ multiplex PCR, yet TCRdb's version contains in-frame clones alone and is incomplete. The table lists about 2.1 million clones, roughly 91% of them singletons. It was CD45RO-negative cells, positively selected for CCR7, that made up naive CD8 cells, with terminally differentiated effector memory CD45RA+ cells excluded. Donors had no recently reported acute infections or vaccinations and were HIV-negative. The CDR3 is 13 amino acids. The V gene's germline CDR1 is GTSNPN and CDR2 SVGIG (reference sequence). Trimming left V 4 bases short and J 8 bases short, with 17 bases between.

The TCR originated in a man between 18 and 29 years old in good health. Some clones in this sample may be carry-over from other donors' samples. The rearrangement joins TRBV30 to TRBJ1-2; a possible D gene is TRBD1 (6 bases). Sequenced sample: naive CD8+ T cells from PBMCs. The CDR3 spells CAWNLGQTDGYTF. CDR3 coding DNA: TGTGCCTGGAACCTAGGACAGACCGACGGCTACACCTTC.